This T cell receptor (beta chain) was captured in a study of human T cells and chemical hapten exposure. Study observations and caveats: TCRs above 1 in 1000 frequency did not change with DPC sensitization.

TCRdb reprocessed the RACE reads with MiXCR, giving one entry per CDR3 protein. In the table there are fewer than 300,000 distinct CDR3 sequences, approximately 7.5% of which are singletons. CDR3 length equals 13 residues. Germline V gene lookup returns CDR1 DFQATT and CDR2 SNEGSKA (reference sequence). The V and J ends lost 6 bases and 1 base, in that order; junction bases with no gene match: 5. Time point here: pre-sensitization, week 0. Treatment indicated: therapeutic diphenylcyclopropenone sensitization with weekly scalp DPC. This clonotype has a handful of counts. Its antigen is still unknown. V and J are TRBV20-1 and TRBJ1-1; 7 nucleotides align to TRBD1. The sequencing here drew on whole blood, taken in connection with sensitization to the hapten diphenylcyclopropenone (DPC). This clonotype was sampled from a man younger than 30 with alopecia areata. Some clones in this sample may be carry-over from other donors' samples. CDR3 DNA: TGCAGTGCACGGGGACAGCGGAACACTGAAGCTTTCTTT. Translation: CSARGQRNTEAFF.